This T cell receptor beta chain is drawn from a study of blood T cell repertoires in COVID-19. Study-wide background: Samples came from the United States, Italy and Spain, spanning acute and convalescent COVID-19. Nucleic acid was either cDNA or gDNA, and it came from T cells, B-cell-depleted T cells, or PBMCs.

This clone has just one count. Method: immunoSEQ multiplex PCR; TCRdb's copy keeps in-frame clones and lacks some. The sample records tens of thousands of clones, around 79% being singletons. The CDR3 sequence is 14 residues long. The genes are TRBV21-1 and TRBJ1-5. TRBV21-1 is shown as a pseudogene. The sequenced sample was peripheral blood. The sequence was obtained from a man between 60 and 70 years old with active or convalescent COVID-19. The CDR3 loop is CASIKGVGGQPQHF. The CDR3 nucleotides read TGTGCCAGCATCAAAGGGGTGGGGGGGCAGCCCCAGCATTTT.